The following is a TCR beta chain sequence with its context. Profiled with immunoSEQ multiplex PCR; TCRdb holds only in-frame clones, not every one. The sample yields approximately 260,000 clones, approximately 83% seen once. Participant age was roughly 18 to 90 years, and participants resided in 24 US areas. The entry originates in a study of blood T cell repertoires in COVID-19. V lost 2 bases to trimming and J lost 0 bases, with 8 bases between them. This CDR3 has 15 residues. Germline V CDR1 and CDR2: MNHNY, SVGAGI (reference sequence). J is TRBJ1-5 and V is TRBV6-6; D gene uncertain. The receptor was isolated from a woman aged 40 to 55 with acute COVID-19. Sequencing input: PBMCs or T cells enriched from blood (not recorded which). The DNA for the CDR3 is TGTGCCAGCAGTTACAGGCGGGATAGCAATCAGCCCCAGCATTTT. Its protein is CASSYRRDSNQPQHF.